The present T cell receptor (beta chain) was sequenced within a study of response to subunit inactivated influenza vaccine. Using its own MiXCR run on the RT-PCR reads, TCRdb lists one record per CDR3 protein. Found here are 150,000 to 200,000 distinct CDR3 sequences, more than 10% of them singletons; the top ten hold about 29%. From germline, CDR1 is MDHEN and CDR2 SYDVKM. The CDR3 is made up of 14 amino acids. With 7 bases clipped from V and 4 bases from J, the junction kept 9 bases outside the gene matches. This clonotype came up a few times. These data were also filed under a second study, of T cells expressing NK-cell markers. That publication notes: With UMIs, 5'RACE template switching was used to make TCR beta cDNA. Underlying the TCR beta repertoires were sorted CD3+CD56+NKG2C+, CD3+CD56+NKG2C- and CD3+CD56-NKG2C+ T cells. T cells sorted in several experiments were restricted to alpha-beta TCR T cells by an anti-gamma-delta TCR antibody. A handful of donors showed these clonotypes also leading the CD3+CD56-NKG2C+ fraction.

The source is a middle-aged man who received an inactivated influenza vaccine. The genes are TRBV28 and TRBJ1-2; 7 bases map to TRBD1. The specimen comprised CD8+ T cells sorted from PBMCs, sampled roughly 12 days after vaccination. This CDR3 is CASIFNRGPYGYTF. The CDR3 DNA is TGTGCCAGCATCTTCAACAGGGGACCCTATGGCTACACCTTC.